This paragraph covers one TCR beta chain sequence. No antigen is known for it. CDR3 length: 13 amino acids. Germline values: CDR1 DFQATT, CDR2 SNEGSKA (reference sequence). These data come from a study of T cells expressing NK-cell markers. TCRdb processed the 5' RACE reads again and assigns one entry to each CDR3 protein, with no DNA. The sample has almost 450,000 distinct CDR3 sequences. Study-level findings and limits: Dominant NKG2C+ clonotypes were found to form about 1.0-7.0% of CD8+ T cells in six donors.

The chain uses TRBV20-1 and TRBJ1-2; TCRdb's assignment of TRBD1 cannot be checked, as there is no DNA. This TCR was recovered from a woman between 18 and 69 years old in good health. The sequencing input was blood T cells: a sorted CD56 or NKG2C T cell subset, CD4+ or CD8+ T cells, or bulk PBMC T cells (not recorded which). CDR3 sequence: CSARSGGDYGYTF.